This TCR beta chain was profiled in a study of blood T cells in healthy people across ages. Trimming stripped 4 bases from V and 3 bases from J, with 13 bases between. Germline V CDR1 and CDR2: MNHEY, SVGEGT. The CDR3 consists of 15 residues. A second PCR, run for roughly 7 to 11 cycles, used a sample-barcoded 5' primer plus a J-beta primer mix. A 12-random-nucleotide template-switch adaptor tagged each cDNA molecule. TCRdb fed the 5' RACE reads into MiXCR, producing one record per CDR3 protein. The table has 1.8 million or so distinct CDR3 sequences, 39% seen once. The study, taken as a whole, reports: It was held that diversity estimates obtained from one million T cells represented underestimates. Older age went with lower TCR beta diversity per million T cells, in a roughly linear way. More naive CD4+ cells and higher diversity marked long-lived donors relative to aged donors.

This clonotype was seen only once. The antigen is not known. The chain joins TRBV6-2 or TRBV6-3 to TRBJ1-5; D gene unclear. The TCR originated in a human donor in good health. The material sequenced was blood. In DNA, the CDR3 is TGTGCCAGCAGTTCAGGAGAAAGATTCAATCAGCCCCAGCATTTT. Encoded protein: CASSSGERFNQPQHF.